Listed below are T cell receptor beta chains from one sample, sequenced in a study of T cell responses to AZD1222 COVID-19 vaccine. Assay: immunoSEQ multiplex PCR; the TCRdb copy retains only in-frame clones and omits some. Here the sample spans 95,000 to 150,000 clones, approximately 83% being singletons. The sample consisted of peripheral blood, taken on day 0 of AZD1222 vaccination. All receptors come from an adult in good health. CDR3s include the opening cysteine and the closing phenylalanine or tryptophan. D genes are given only for firm matches. A row's size may be missing; if present it is once, few, many or a size class.

D | J | size | V | CDR3 | DNA
- | TRBJ1-1 | - | TRBV7-2 | CASSLKPGTEAFF | TGTGCCAGCAGCTTAAAGCCGGGGACTGAAGCTTTCTTT
- | TRBJ2-2 | - | TRBV6-5 | CASSLGGANTGELFF | TGTGCCAGCAGTCTCGGGGGCGCGAACACCGGGGAGCTGTTTTTT
TRBD1 | TRBJ1-5 | - | TRBV5-6 | CASSARDRKGDQPQHF | TGTGCCAGCAGCGCCCGGGACAGGAAAGGGGATCAGCCCCAGCATTTT
- | TRBJ1-2 | - | TRBV5-6 | CASSLEIYGYTF | TGTGCCAGCAGCCTAGAGATCTATGGCTACACCTTC
TRBD1 | TRBJ1-5 | - | TRBV7-2 | CASSLSGTAFQPQHF | TGTGCCAGCAGCTTAAGCGGGACAGCTTTTCAGCCCCAGCATTTT
- | TRBJ1-2 | once | TRBV5-6 | CASSLNPGGDYGYTF | TGTGCCAGCAGCTTGAATCCGGGAGGAGACTATGGCTACACCTTC
- | TRBJ2-7 | - | TRBV30 | CAWNSENLYEQYF | TGTGCCTGGAACTCTGAAAACCTCTACGAGCAGTACTTC
- | TRBJ1-6 | - | TRBV7-9 | CASSLDFRNSPLHF | TGTGCCAGCAGCTTAGATTTCAGGAATTCACCCCTCCACTTT
- | TRBJ1-1 | - | TRBV5-1 | CASSLVLGGDQNTEAFF | TGCGCCAGCAGCTTGGTATTGGGGGGCGATCAGAACACTGAAGCTTTCTTT
TRBD2 | TRBJ2-3 | - | TRBV2 | CASSGTSGRGTQYF | TGTGCCAGCAGTGGGACTAGCGGGAGGGGTACGCAGTATTTT
- | TRBJ1-2 | - | TRBV9 | CASTDQPEVLPEVGYTF | TGTGCCAGCACCGACCAACCAGAAGTGCTCCCGGAGGTTGGCTACACCTTC
- | TRBJ2-1 | - | TRBV7-2 | CASSLFPSSYNEQFF | TGTGCCAGCAGCCTTTTTCCCAGCTCCTACAATGAGCAGTTCTTC
- | TRBJ1-2 | - | TRBV19 | CASSIPKGHQAYGYTF | TGTGCCAGTAGTATACCCAAGGGACATCAAGCCTATGGCTACACCTTC
- | TRBJ1-1 | few | TRBV7-2 | CASSLERETEAFF | TGTGCCAGCAGCTTAGAGAGGGAGACTGAAGCTTTCTTT
- | TRBJ1-4 | - | TRBV14 | CASSQQGEKLFF | TGTGCCAGCAGCCAACAGGGTGAAAAACTGTTTTTT
- | TRBJ2-1 | - | TRBV9 | CASSVVTVPYNEQFF | TGTGCCAGCAGCGTAGTGACAGTCCCTTACAATGAGCAGTTCTTC
- | TRBJ1-5 | - | TRBV19 | CASSMSALEPQHF | TGTGCCAGTAGTATGTCCGCACTGGAGCCCCAGCATTTT
- | TRBJ1-3 | few | TRBV15 | CATSRVLTDPGNTIYF | TGTGCCACCAGCAGAGTCTTGACAGACCCTGGAAACACCATATATTTT
TRBD2 | TRBJ2-5 | few | TRBV5-1 | CASSQAGGRNQETQYF | TGCGCCAGCAGCCAGGCGGGAGGCCGAAACCAAGAGACCCAGTACTTC
- | TRBJ2-7 | few | TRBV6-5 | CASNPAYGVYEQYF | TGTGCCAGCAACCCCGCCTATGGAGTGTACGAGCAGTACTTC
TRBD1 | TRBJ2-7 | few | TRBV27 | CASSKQGASEQYF | TGTGCCAGCAGCAAACAGGGGGCGTCCGAGCAGTACTTC
TRBD1 | TRBJ2-7 | once | TRBV7-2 | CASSLVQGAYEQYF | TGTGCCAGCAGCTTAGTACAGGGGGCCTACGAGCAGTACTTC
- | TRBJ2-7 | - | TRBV11-3 | CASSPRSSSYEQYF | TGTGCCAGCAGCCCCCGCTCGAGCTCCTACGAGCAGTACTTC
- | TRBJ2-7 | - | TRBV27 | CATRPQGRYEQYF | TGTGCCACTCGACCACAGGGTCGATACGAGCAGTACTTC
- | TRBJ1-3 | few | TRBV7-2 | CASSSYQDSGNTIYF | TGTGCCAGCAGCTCCTACCAAGACTCTGGAAACACCATATATTTT
- | TRBJ2-1 | - | TRBV24-1 | CATSGWLNEQFF | TGTGCCACCAGTGGCTGGCTTAATGAGCAGTTCTTC
- | TRBJ2-3 | - | TRBV3-1/TRBV3-2 | CASSQAGTDTQYF | TGTGCCAGCAGCCAAGCGGGCACAGATACGCAGTATTTT
- | TRBJ2-7 | - | TRBV27 | CASKDRALGGLAYEQYF | TGTGCCAGCAAGGACAGGGCCCTTGGAGGACTAGCCTACGAGCAGTACTTC
TRBD2 | TRBJ2-1 | - | TRBV3-1/TRBV3-2 | CASSARGGGSYNEQFF | TGTGCCAGCAGCGCACGCGGGGGAGGCTCCTACAATGAGCAGTTCTTC
TRBD2 | TRBJ2-2 | - | TRBV30 | CAWGLVDTGELFF | TGTGCCTGGGGACTAGTGGACACCGGGGAGCTGTTTTTT
TRBD2 | TRBJ2-3 | - | TRBV7-9 | CASNTVAGGDTQYF | TGTGCCAGCAACACCGTAGCGGGCGGAGATACGCAGTATTTT
- | TRBJ1-1 | - | TRBV30 | CAWSTGGLTEAFF | TGTGCCTGGAGTACCGGGGGACTTACTGAAGCTTTCTTT
TRBD1 | TRBJ1-3 | - | TRBV19 | CASRTGTGKIPGNTIYF | TGTGCCAGTAGAACCGGGACAGGGAAAATTCCTGGAAACACCATATATTTT
- | TRBJ2-1 | - | TRBV27 | CASSLDSYNEQFF | TGTGCCAGCAGTTTAGACAGTTACAATGAACAGTTCTTC
- | TRBJ1-2 | - | TRBV4-1 | CASSRGVYGYTF | TGCGCCAGCAGCCGAGGGGTGTATGGCTACACCTTC
- | TRBJ1-6 | - | TRBV14 | CASSHTRTNSPLHF | TGTGCCAGCAGCCACACTAGGACGAATTCACCCCTCCACTTT
- | TRBJ1-5 | - | TRBV21-1 | CASKSGPKGNQPQHF | TGTGCCAGCAAGTCAGGACCAAAGGGCAATCAGCCCCAGCATTTT
TRBD1 | TRBJ2-3 | - | TRBV3-1/TRBV3-2 | CASRATGTDTQYF | TGTGCCAGCAGAGCGACAGGGACAGATACGCAGTATTTT
- | TRBJ1-1 | - | TRBV4-2 | CASSQAQGKSEAFF | TGTGCCAGCAGCCAAGCGCAGGGCAAATCTGAAGCTTTCTTT
- | TRBJ1-2 | - | TRBV18 | CASSPDRNYGYTF | TGTGCCAGCTCACCAGACAGGAACTATGGCTACACCTTC
- | TRBJ1-6 | - | TRBV6-4 | CASSDREASPLHF | TGTGCCAGCAGTGACAGGGAGGCTTCACCCCTCCACTTT
TRBD1 | TRBJ2-7 | - | TRBV29-1 | CSPRVGGQGDSEQYF | TGCAGCCCTCGGGTGGGGGGACAGGGTGACAGCGAGCAGTACTTC
- | TRBJ2-5 | - | TRBV19 | CASSSPGLQETQYF | TGTGCCAGTAGCTCCCCGGGACTCCAAGAGACCCAGTACTTC
- | TRBJ1-6 | - | TRBV2 | CASIGLSSPLHF | TGTGCCAGCATAGGCCTCAGTTCACCCCTCCACTTT
- | TRBJ1-6 | - | TRBV2 | CASSEFGGLRTPLHF | TGTGCCAGCAGTGAATTTGGGGGGTTGAGGACACCCCTCCACTTT
TRBD2 | TRBJ2-3 | - | TRBV6-8 | CASSPLASGRADTQYF | TGTGCCAGCAGCCCCTTGGCGAGCGGGAGGGCGGATACGCAGTATTTT